The 21 T cell receptor beta chains given below trace back to one sample, sequenced in a study of shared clonotypes between healthy human individuals. This table comes from immunoSEQ multiplex PCR, and its TCRdb copy is limited to in-frame clones, with some not included. Of about 2,500,000 clones detected, just over 90% appear once; the ten largest clones hold more than 0.12%. Sequenced: naive CD4+ T cells sorted from blood. The subset here: CD45RA+ positively selected. These receptors all stem from a young man in good health.

Worth noting for this clone: In the same sample, other DNA sequences code for this CDR3. The genes are TRBV5-1 and TRBJ2-7; D unclear. The CDR3 contains 13 residues. CDR1 is SGHRS, CDR2 YFSETQ, per germline. V gave up 0 bases and J gave up 3 bases, with 7 bases separating them. DNA for the CDR3: TGCGCCAGCAGCTTGGAACCTGGCTACGAGCAGTACTTC. Protein product: CASSLEPGYEQYF.

The V gene is TRBV6-6, the J gene TRBJ2-7; D unresolved. V was cut by 0 bases and J by 5 bases, with 8 bases left in between. Germline CDR1 reads MNHNY; CDR2 reads SVGAGI (reference sequence). The CDR3 is made up of 13 amino acids. DNA of the CDR3: TGTGCCAGCAGTTACTCGGTGGGCCACGAGCAGTACTTC. Encoded protein: CASSYSVGHEQYF.

The V call is TRBV5-4, the J call TRBJ1-1, with 8 nucleotides matching TRBD1. V lost 2 bases, J lost 7 bases, and 1 base stayed unmatched. This CDR3 comprises 12 residues. Germline lookup yields CDR1 SGHNT and CDR2 YYREEE (reference sequence). DNA for the CDR3: TGTGCCAGCAGCTTCGGGACAGGTGAAGCTTTCTTT. Translated, it gives CASSFGTGEAFF. Full variable domain (outside the CDR3, taken from reference TRBV5-4 and TRBJ1-1): ETGVTQSPTHLIKTRGQQVTLRCSSQSGHNTVSWYQQALGQGPQFIFQYYREEENGRGNFPPRFSGLQFPNYSSELNVNALELDDSALYLCASSFGTGEAFFGQGTRLTVV.

The chain combines TRBV25-1 with TRBJ2-1; weak D call: TRBD1 (5 bases). Trimming left V 3 bases short and J 5 bases short, with 17 bases between. CDR1 and CDR2 from the germline V gene are MGHDK and SYGVNS. The CDR3 covers 16 residues. The CDR3 nucleotides are TGTGCCAGCAGTGATCTACCAGGGCCAGGGAACAATGAGCAGTTCTTC. It encodes CASSDLPGPGNNEQFF.

This chain joins TRBV5-1 and TRBJ1-1, with 8 bases lining up with TRBD1. The CDR3 sequence is 16 residues long. Germline V gene sequence: CDR1 SGHRS, CDR2 YFSETQ. V lost 3 bases to trimming and J lost 7 bases; unmatched junction nucleotides: 14. This chain's CDR3 is CASSSYDRGGIVEAFF. The CDR3 DNA follows: TGCGCCAGCAGCTCCTATGACAGGGGAGGCATTGTTGAAGCTTTCTTT.

The CDR3 here is CASSVGAETTGELFF. For the CDR3, the DNA is TGTGCCAGCAGCGTAGGTGCAGAGACCACCGGGGAGCTGTTTTTT. The chain links TRBV9 to TRBJ2-2, with D hard to call. CDR3 length: 15 amino acids. CDR1 is SGDLS, CDR2 YYNGEE, per germline. V lost 0 bases and J lost 4, with 10 bases in between.

This clone was picked up one time. The J gene is TRBJ2-7, the V gene TRBV6-5; TRBD2 might be the D (5 bases). The CDR3 has 12 amino acids. Germline V gives CDR1 MNHEY, CDR2 SVGAGI. DNA of the CDR3: TGTGCAAAAAGTAGCGCGACCTACGAGCAGTACTTC. Residues: CAKSSATYEQYF.

The gene calls are TRBV5-4 and TRBJ1-4; D not certain. This CDR3 has 14 amino acids. Germline lookup yields CDR1 SGHNT and CDR2 YYREEE (reference sequence). Between the trimmed V and J ends, which lost 2 bases and 3 bases, there was a span of 8 bases. CDR3 sequence (DNA): TGTGCCAGCAGCTTAGGGCTACCTAATGAAAAACTGTTTTTT. Protein product: CASSLGLPNEKLFF.

The genes are TRBV27 and TRBJ2-5; 15 bases line up with TRBD2. Germline V gives CDR1 MNHEY, CDR2 SMNVEV (reference sequence). V lost 5 bases to trimming and J lost 0 bases; unmatched junction nucleotides: 7. This CDR3 comprises 18 residues. The CDR3 region is CASSTTGLAGGYQETQYF. CDR3 DNA: TGTGCCAGCAGTACCACCGGACTAGCGGGGGGGTACCAAGAGACCCAGTACTTC.

The chain employs TRBV4-1 and TRBJ2-3; TRBD1 might be the D (6 bases). Germline V gives CDR1 MGHRA, CDR2 YSYEKL. This CDR3 contains 15 residues. The ends were cut back, 4 bases at V and 4 bases at J, with 15 bases in the middle. The CDR3 loop reads CASSLARGVADTQYF. The CDR3 region has the DNA TGCGCCAGCAGCCTCGCCAGGGGCGTCGCAGATACGCAGTATTTT.

CDR3 sequence: CASSVGGRGDEKLFF. DNA of the CDR3: TGTGCCAGCAGCGTAGGCGGTAGGGGAGACGAAAAACTGTTTTTT. The genes are TRBV9 and TRBJ1-4; tentatively, D is TRBD1 (5 bases). The CDR3 is 15 amino acids. V was clipped by 0 bases and J by 8 bases, with 14 bases between them. Per germline, CDR1 SGDLS and CDR2 YYNGEE.

The J gene is TRBJ1-1, the V gene TRBV5-1, with no clear D. The CDR3 has 14 amino acids. V was cut by 3 bases and J by 4 bases, with 13 bases left in between. Germline V lookup: CDR1 SGHRS, CDR2 YFSETQ. The CDR3 DNA is TGCGCCAGCAGCTCAGCCTGGAGGCGCACTGAAGCTTTCTTT. Protein product: CASSSAWRRTEAFF.

The genes are TRBV18 and TRBJ2-2, with 7 bases aligning to TRBD1. This CDR3 spans 15 amino acids. CDR1 KGHSH and CDR2 LQKENI come from the germline V gene. V was pared by 2 bases and J by 4 bases, with 4 bases of the junction left unmatched. This CDR3 reads CASSPGTVATGELFF. CDR3 sequence (DNA): TGTGCCAGCTCACCAGGGACAGTTGCCACCGGGGAGCTGTTTTTT.

This clone has more than one count but fewer than ten. The chain carries TRBV27 and TRBJ1-5; D unclear. The CDR3 totals 13 residues. The germline V gene has CDR1 MNHEY and CDR2 SMNVEV (reference sequence). V lost 5 bases and J 4 bases, leaving 9 bases between the germline ends. In DNA, the CDR3 is TGTGCCAGCAGTAAGGGCTCGAATCAGCCCCAGCATTTT. Residues: CASSKGSNQPQHF.

The sample holds one count of this clone. The genes are TRBV18 and TRBJ2-1; D not resolved. The CDR3 sequence is 14 residues long. V gave up 8 bases and J gave up 0 bases, with 11 bases separating them. Germline V CDR1 and CDR2: KGHSH, LQKENI. The chain's CDR3 is CASQAESSYNEQFF. DNA for the CDR3: TGTGCCAGCCAGGCCGAGAGCTCCTACAATGAGCAGTTCTTC. Combining the CDR3 with reference TRBV18 and TRBJ2-1 gives the whole variable domain NAGVMQNPRHLVRRRGQEARLRCSPMKGHSHVYWYRQLPEEGLKFMVYLQKENIIDESGMPKERFSAEFPKEGPSILRIQQVVRGDSAAYFCASQAESSYNEQFFGPGTRLTVL.

This sequence joins TRBV6-5 and TRBJ2-7; 8 positions match TRBD1. The CDR3 contains 15 residues. With V trimmed by 5 bases and J by 6 bases, 12 bases remained unmatched. CDR1 and CDR2 from the germline V gene are MNHEY and SVGAGI. The CDR3 DNA reads TGTGCCAGCAGTCCCGAGCGGACAGGGATAAGCGAGCAGTACTTC. Its protein product is CASSPERTGISEQYF.

This clone was counted once. J is TRBJ1-2 and V is TRBV27, with unresolved D. The CDR3 is 14 residues long. The germline gives CDR1 MNHEY, CDR2 SMNVEV (reference sequence). The V end was cut by 4 bases, the J end by 1 base, with 10 bases between. The CDR3 reads CASSSLGHNYGYTF. CDR3 in DNA: TGTGCCAGCAGTTCACTGGGCCATAACTATGGCTACACCTTC.

In nucleotides, the CDR3 is TGTGCCAGCAGCTTATGGGACAGGGCTCATGGGGAGCTGTTTTTT. This gives the protein CASSLWDRAHGELFF. The rearrangement links TRBV7-2 to TRBJ2-2; 9 bases line up with TRBD1. The length of the CDR3 is 15 residues. Looked up from germline, CDR1 is SGHTA and CDR2 is FQGNSA. The trim removed 2 bases at V and 8 bases at J, leaving 6 bases unmatched.

The gene calls are TRBV6-1 and TRBJ1-2, with D hard to call. The CDR3 sequence is 12 residues long. The germline gives CDR1 MNHNS, CDR2 SASEGT. Trimming shortened V by 6 bases and J by 2 bases, and 7 bases separated the two germline ends. The CDR3, as DNA: TGTGCCAGCAGGGTAGGCAACTATGGCTACACCTTC. As protein: CASRVGNYGYTF.

This chain links TRBV30 with TRBJ2-6, with no clear D. V was cut by 2 bases and J by 1 base, with 6 bases left in between. There are 14 residues in the CDR3. Per germline, CDR1 GTSNPN and CDR2 SVGIG (reference sequence). CDR3 DNA: TGTGCCTGGAGTCGAAAGTCTGGGGCCAACGTCCTGACTTTC. It is translated as CAWSRKSGANVLTF.

V is TRBV6-1 and J is TRBJ2-2; TRBD1 aligns across 7 bases. The CDR3 runs to 15 residues. The germline V gene has CDR1 MNHNS and CDR2 SASEGT. The V and J ends lost 7 bases and 6 bases, in that order; junction bases with no gene match: 11. The CDR3 DNA sequence: TGTGCCAGCATAAGACAGGGAGTACCCTCCGGGGAGCTGTTTTTT. The encoded protein is CASIRQGVPSGELFF.